This TCR beta chain was identified during a study of blood T cell repertoires in COVID-19. Study information: PBMCs, B-cell-depleted T cells, or T cells were the source of the cDNA or gDNA that made up the material.

In the study's own analysis: Reference gene primer amplification yielded estimated nucleated cell counts. The assay was immunoSEQ multiplex PCR, and TCRdb's table has in-frame clones only and misses some. Clonal size and the V and J genes are those of that table, whereas D and trimming came from the DNA. The data show some 100,000 clones, with 85% to 90% seen just once and less than 6% held by the top ten. This clone was recorded once. Sequenced input: peripheral blood. The sequence was obtained from a woman older than 75 with active COVID-19.

The CDR3 DNA reads as TGTGCCAGCAGAGACAGACTCACCGGGGAGCTGTTTTTT. It yields the protein CASRDRLTGELFF. This sequence joins TRBV2 and TRBJ2-2; possibly TRBD1 for D (5 bases). This CDR3 spans 13 amino acids. V lost 6 bases and J 4 bases, leaving 9 bases between the germline ends. Germline CDR1 is SNHLY and CDR2 is FYNNEI. The complete variable domain, with remaining parts taken from reference TRBV2 and TRBJ2-2, reads EPEVTQTPSHQVTQMGQEVILRCVPISNHLYFYWYRQILGQKVEFLVSFYNNEISEKSEIFDDQFSVERPDGSNFTLKIRSTKLEDSAMYFCASRDRLTGELFFGEGSRLTVL.